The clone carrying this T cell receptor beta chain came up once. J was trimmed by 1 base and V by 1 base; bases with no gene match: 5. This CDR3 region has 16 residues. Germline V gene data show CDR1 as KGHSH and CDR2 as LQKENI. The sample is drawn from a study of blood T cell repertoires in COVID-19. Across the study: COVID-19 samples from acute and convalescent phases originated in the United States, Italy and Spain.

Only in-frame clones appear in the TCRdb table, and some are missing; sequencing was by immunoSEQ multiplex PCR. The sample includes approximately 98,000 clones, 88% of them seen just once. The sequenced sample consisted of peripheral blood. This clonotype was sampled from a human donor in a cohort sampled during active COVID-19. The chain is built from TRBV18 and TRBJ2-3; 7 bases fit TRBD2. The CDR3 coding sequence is TGTGCCAGCTCACCACGACGGGCGGGGGGCACAGATACGCAGTATTTT. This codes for CASSPRRAGGTDTQYF.